The rows below give T cell receptor beta chains drawn from one sample of a study of cytotoxic CD8 clonotypes in ibrutinib-treated CLL. This table comes from immunoSEQ multiplex PCR, and its TCRdb copy is limited to in-frame clones, with some not included. The data hold 110,000 or so clones, with more than 55% observed a single time. Here the sequenced sample was PBMCs, taken after 24 months of ibrutinib treatment. The origin of the receptors is a human donor with chronic lymphocytic leukemia. Both conserved end residues are part of each CDR3. Each record gives: D gene, CDR3 length, V gene, clone size, J gene, CDR3 DNA, CDR3 protein. A D gene is named only where the DNA matches it firmly. Where a row states a size, it is once, few, many or the class of an expanded clone; other rows omit it.

.	16	TRBV7-2	.	TRBJ1-2	TGTGCCAGCAGCTTAATGCAGACTAGTGGATCTCAGGGCTACACCTTC	CASSLMQTSGSQGYTF
.	15	TRBV30	.	TRBJ1-6	TGTGCCTGGAATAGGGATCAAGGTTCTTTTTCACCCCTCCACTTT	CAWNRDQGSFSPLHF
TRBD1	14	TRBV10-1	few	TRBJ2-3	TGCGCCAGCAGTGAAGGGACAGGGCAGTATACGCAGTATTTT	CASSEGTGQYTQYF
.	15	TRBV2	.	TRBJ2-3	TGTGCCAGCAGTGTGCGCGGGGGCGGCACAGATACGCAGTATTTT	CASSVRGGGTDTQYF
.	15	TRBV7-8	.	TRBJ2-7	TGTGCCAGCAGCTTAAGCCAGGGGTACGTCTACGAGCAGTACTTC	CASSLSQGYVYEQYF
.	15	TRBV6-4	.	TRBJ2-3	TGTGCCAGCAGTTCGGGCGGCCGAAGCACAGATACGCAGTATTTT	CASSSGGRSTDTQYF
TRBD2	16	TRBV30	.	TRBJ2-5	TGTGCCTGGATGGGACTAAGCGGGGGGCCGGTGGAGACCCAGTACTTC	CAWMGLSGGPVETQYF
.	15	TRBV11-2	.	TRBJ1-1	TGTGCCAGCAGCTTAGTCGGGGGGCAGAACACTGAAGCTTTCTTT	CASSLVGGQNTEAFF
TRBD1	14	TRBV6-1	few	TRBJ2-2	TGTGCCAGCAGTGTAACAGGGGCCACCGGGGAGCTGTTTTTT	CASSVTGATGELFF
.	16	TRBV25-1	.	TRBJ2-6	TGTGCCAGCAGTGAATTAAGAGATCCCGGGGCCAACGTCCTGACTTTC	CASSELRDPGANVLTF
.	14	TRBV7-7	few	TRBJ2-7	TGTGCTAGCAGCCTCGGTTTAAGCTCCTACGAGCAGTACTTC	CASSLGLSSYEQYF
.	15	TRBV5-1	.	TRBJ1-5	TGCGCCAGCAGCCCGGATGGGACAAGCAATCAGCCCCAGCATTTT	CASSPDGTSNQPQHF
TRBD1	15	TRBV6-1	few	TRBJ2-5	TGTGCCAGCAGTGGGACAGGGATTGGCCAAGAGACCCAGTACTTC	CASSGTGIGQETQYF
TRBD1	14	TRBV9	.	TRBJ1-2	TGTGCCAGCAGCGTCGAACAGGGGTCCGATGGCTACACCTTC	CASSVEQGSDGYTF
TRBD1	14	TRBV7-9	few	TRBJ2-7	TGTGCCAGCAGCTTAGGACAGGGGATCTACGAGCAGTACTTC	CASSLGQGIYEQYF
TRBD1	12	TRBV19	few	TRBJ2-5	TGTGCCAGTAGTACTCCGGGACAGAGAAATTACTTC	CASSTPGQRNYF
.	13	TRBV30	.	TRBJ1-5	TGTGCCTGGACCGGGGGTGGGAATCAGCCCCAGCATTTT	CAWTGGGNQPQHF
.	15	TRBV4-2	medium-sized	TRBJ1-6	TGTGCCAGCAGCTTGGAAAAAGGCCTCGGGTCACCCCTCCACTTT	CASSLEKGLGSPLHF
TRBD2	17	TRBV7-7	.	TRBJ2-5	TGTGCTAGCAGCTTAGCGCGGGCTAGCGGGGGTAAAGAGACCCAGTACTTC	CASSLARASGGKETQYF
.	13	TRBV5-6	.	TRBJ1-2	TGTGCCAGCAACCCAGGGACGGGCTATGGCTACACCTTC	CASNPGTGYGYTF
.	13	TRBV2	few	TRBJ1-5	TGTGCCAGCAAGGGTTCAGGCAATCAGCCCCAGCATTTT	CASKGSGNQPQHF
.	12	TRBV19	.	TRBJ2-2	TGTGCCAGTCGAACGGGGGACGGGGAGCTGTTTTTT	CASRTGDGELFF
.	15	TRBV9	.	TRBJ1-4	TGTGCCAGCAGCGTTAAACAGGGTCTTAATGAAAAACTGTTTTTT	CASSVKQGLNEKLFF
.	14	TRBV25-1	once	TRBJ2-3	TGTGCCAGCAGTGAATACCCGGATGTGGATACGCAGTATTTT	CASSEYPDVDTQYF
.	15	TRBV5-1	.	TRBJ1-1	TGCGCCAGCAAAGTAACGGGTCAGTTGGGCACTGAAGCTTTCTTT	CASKVTGQLGTEAFF
.	13	TRBV30	.	TRBJ1-3	TGTGCCTGGATGGGGGGGGCTGGAAACACCATATATTTT	CAWMGGAGNTIYF